One and the same sample provided the 23 T cell receptor beta chains below, sequenced in a study of CXCR3-negative and CXCR3-positive naive CD8 T cells. Libraries of TRB cDNA were made by 5' RACE and carried UMIs. TCRdb reworked the 5' RACE reads into one entry per CDR3 protein, no DNA. The clone table shows approximately 41,000 distinct CDR3 sequences, with the ten largest holding about 10%. Sequencing used memory CD8+ T cells from blood. The receptors were sampled from a human donor in good health. Some clones in this sample may be carry-over from other donors' samples.

The CDR3 here is CSAPKLGSSYNEQFF. This chain uses TRBV20-1 with TRBJ2-1. The CDR3 covers 15 residues. CDR1 is DFQATT and CDR2 is SNEGSKA in the germline V gene (reference sequence).

This chain joins TRBV20-1 and TRBJ2-7; the D gene TCRdb calls, TRBD1, cannot be checked with no DNA. The CDR3 runs to 16 residues. Germline V gene lookup returns CDR1 DFQATT and CDR2 SNEGSKA (reference sequence). CDR3 residues: CSARMAGTGDSYEQYF.

This chain uses TRBV7-9 with TRBJ1-2. Germline V gives CDR1 SEHNR, CDR2 FQNEAQ (reference sequence). The CDR3 runs 14 residues. This CDR3 is CASSLGIRYYGYTF. The whole variable domain, filled in from reference TRBV7-9 and TRBJ1-2, reads DTGVSQNPRHKITKRGQNVTFRCDPISEHNRLYWYRQTLGQGPEFLTYFQNEAQLEKSRLLSDRFSAERPKGSFSTLEIQRTEQGDSAMYLCASSLGIRYYGYTFGSGTRLTVV.

The CDR3 protein is CASSEGDRGYNEQFF. The chain links TRBV2 to TRBJ2-1; checking the TCRdb D call of TRBD1 is not possible without DNA. The CDR3 spans 15 residues. From germline, CDR1 is SNHLY and CDR2 FYNNEI.

V is TRBV20-1 and J is TRBJ2-1; absent DNA, TCRdb's TRBD1 call cannot be checked. The length of the CDR3 is 15 residues. The germline CDR1 and CDR2 sequences are DFQATT and SNEGSKA (reference sequence). CDR3 sequence reads: CSASDAGGDNNEQFF.

The chain is built from TRBV7-9 and TRBJ2-7; the TRBD2 assignment by TCRdb is unverifiable without DNA. Germline values: CDR1 SEHNR, CDR2 FQNEAQ (reference sequence). The CDR3 is 15 residues long. This CDR3 reads CASSRTLAGSYEQYF.

V gene TRBV4-3 combines with J gene TRBJ1-5; TCRdb lists TRBD1, though no DNA is available to test this call. The CDR3 totals 15 residues. CDR1 and CDR2 from the germline V gene are LGHNA and YSLEER. CDR3 in amino acids: CASSQFMGGNQPQHF.

The V gene is TRBV29-1, the J gene TRBJ1-1; TCRdb's D call of TRBD1 is untestable without DNA. Germline V gene data show CDR1 as SQVTM and CDR2 as ANQGSEA. This CDR3 has 16 amino acids. CDR3 residues: CSARTRGHGMNTEAFF.

The V and J genes are TRBV29-1 and TRBJ2-1; the D gene TCRdb calls, TRBD1, cannot be checked with no DNA. The germline gives CDR1 SQVTM, CDR2 ANQGSEA. The CDR3 totals 13 residues. CDR3 protein: CSSQNGGSNEQFF.

The chain carries TRBV28 and TRBJ1-5. The CDR3 is 19 amino acids. Germline CDR1 is MDHEN and CDR2 is SYDVKM. The CDR3 sequence: CASSLFLGGDGRDNQPQHF. Full variable domain (remainder filled in from reference TRBV28 and TRBJ1-5): DVKVTQSSRYLVKRTGEKVFLECVQDMDHENMFWYRQDPGLGLRLIYFSYDVKMKEKGDIPEGYSVSREKKERFSLILESASTNQTSMYLCASSLFLGGDGRDNQPQHFGDGTRLSIL.

The V and J genes are TRBV7-2 and TRBJ1-2; with no DNA, the TCRdb D assignment of TRBD1 cannot be verified. The CDR3 has 15 amino acids. The germline gives CDR1 SGHTA, CDR2 FQGNSA. The CDR3 spells CASSHRQGARDGYTF.

The chain couples TRBV5-6 to TRBJ2-7. The CDR3 spans 11 residues. Germline lookup yields CDR1 SGHDT and CDR2 YYEEEE. The CDR3 loop is CASSLEIEQYF. The variable domain in full, completed from reference TRBV5-6 and TRBJ2-7, reads DAGVTQSPTHLIKTRGQQVTLRCSPKSGHDTVSWYQQALGQGPQFIFQYYEEEERQRGNFPDRFSGHQFPNYSSELNVNALLLGDSALYLCASSLEIEQYFGPGTRLTVT.

The chain carries TRBV12-3 or TRBV12-4 and TRBJ1-4; TCRdb names TRBD1, which stays unverified in the absence of DNA. This CDR3 contains 15 residues. This CDR3 reads CASSPVGGTNEKLFF.

The chain has TRBV2 and TRBJ2-1; TCRdb's D call of TRBD2 is untestable without DNA. Germline V gene sequence: CDR1 SNHLY, CDR2 FYNNEI. This CDR3 contains 15 residues. The CDR3 sequence is CASSEMVGLGYEQFF. The entire variable domain, with the rest obtained from reference TRBV2 and TRBJ2-1, is as follows: EPEVTQTPSHQVTQMGQEVILRCVPISNHLYFYWYRQILGQKVEFLVSFYNNEISEKSEIFDDQFSVERPDGSNFTLKIRSTKLEDSAMYFCASSEMVGLGYEQFFGPGTRLTVL.

The gene calls are TRBV20-1 and TRBJ2-1. Germline V gene lookup returns CDR1 DFQATT and CDR2 SNEGSKA (reference sequence). The CDR3 is 13 residues long. CDR3 protein: CSARADNYNEQFF.

This clonotype is classed as medium-sized by frequency. V usage is TRBV25-1 and J usage is TRBJ2-7. Germline values: CDR1 MGHDK, CDR2 SYGVNS. CDR3 length: 11 amino acids. The CDR3 here is CASSVQVEQYF.

The rearrangement links TRBV11-2 to TRBJ2-7. The CDR3 length is 13 residues. Looked up from germline, CDR1 is SGHAT and CDR2 is FQNNGV. The CDR3 here is CASSLDPSYEQYF.

Considering frequency, this clonotype is medium-sized. The chain combines TRBV4-3 with TRBJ1-2; the D call of TRBD1 rests on TCRdb alone, since no DNA is present to check it. The CDR3 loop spans 14 amino acids. CDR1 LGHNA and CDR2 YSLEER come from the germline V gene. CDR3 protein: CASSPDRGNYGYTF.

V and J are TRBV2 and TRBJ2-1; checking the TCRdb D call of TRBD2 is not possible without DNA. Looked up from germline, CDR1 is SNHLY and CDR2 is FYNNEI. The CDR3 length is 13 residues. The CDR3 loop is CASTAGDYNEQFF.

The V and J genes are TRBV28 and TRBJ2-7; TCRdb outputs TRBD1, but without DNA this stays unchecked. Per germline, CDR1 MDHEN and CDR2 SYDVKM. CDR3 length equals 15 residues. CDR3 sequence reads: CASSTDRGSSYEQYF.

This CDR3 is CASSSGGPGNIQYF. The gene calls are TRBV25-1 and TRBJ2-4; TCRdb lists TRBD1, though no DNA is available to test this call. CDR3 length equals 14 residues. Germline CDR1 and CDR2: MGHDK and SYGVNS.

The rearrangement uses TRBV5-6 and TRBJ2-7; TCRdb's D gene call, TRBD2, goes unchecked for lack of DNA. Germline CDR1 reads SGHDT; CDR2 reads YYEEEE. This CDR3 contains 15 residues. CDR3 loop: CASSLVGTVSGEQYF.

The rearrangement uses TRBV28 and TRBJ2-6; the D call of TRBD2 rests on TCRdb alone, since no DNA is present to check it. The CDR3 runs 16 residues. CDR1 and CDR2 (germline): MDHEN, SYDVKM. This chain's CDR3 is CASSSSGVSGANVLTF.